Listed below are T cell receptor beta chains from one sample, sequenced in a study of cytomegalovirus exposure and HLA in healthy donors. Only in-frame clones appear in the TCRdb table, and some are missing; sequencing was by immunoSEQ multiplex PCR. The sample holds more than 100,000 clones; roughly 85% are singletons and the top ten take approximately 1.5%. Sequencing used PBMCs. The receptors here all came from a man aged 35 to 55 in good health and CMV-seronegative. The CDR3 runs from the conserved cysteine through the conserved F or W. Each record gives: J gene, clone size, D gene, CDR3 length, V gene, CDR3 protein, CDR3 DNA. D genes are given only for firm matches. Only some rows state a clone size, as once, few, many or a class for expanded clones.

>TRBJ2-7|-|TRBD2|16|TRBV4-3
CASSPGGSGRPHEQYF
TGCGCCAGCAGCCCGGGGGGAAGCGGGAGGCCCCACGAGCAGTACTTC
>TRBJ2-7|-|TRBD2|15|TRBV7-9
CASSILAGAGFEQYF
TGTGCCAGCAGCATTCTAGCGGGAGCGGGCTTCGAGCAGTACTTC
>TRBJ2-3|-|TRBD2|17|TRBV9
CASSVVPTSGRTDTQYF
TGTGCCAGCAGCGTAGTCCCGACTAGCGGGAGGACAGATACGCAGTATTTT
>TRBJ1-1|-|-|13|TRBV30
CAWSVGGNTEAFF
TGTGCCTGGAGTGTGGGGGGTAACACTGAAGCTTTCTTT
>TRBJ2-2|-|TRBD1|15|TRBV30
CAWPRDSPNTGELFF
TGTGCCTGGCCCCGGGACAGTCCGAACACCGGGGAGCTGTTTTTT
>TRBJ2-2|-|TRBD1|16|TRBV9
CASSGRQGTKAGELFF
TGTGCCAGCAGCGGCCGACAGGGAACGAAGGCCGGGGAGCTGTTTTTT
>TRBJ2-7|-|-|14|TRBV7-2
CASSARDGFYKQYF
TGTGCCAGCAGCGCGCGGGATGGTTTTTACAAGCAGTACTTC
>TRBJ2-1|-|-|18|TRBV7-8
CASISTPGGSGGYNEQFF
TGTGCCAGCATCTCCACTCCTGGGGGGAGCGGCGGATACAATGAGCAGTTCTTC
>TRBJ2-7|-|-|14|TRBV6-6
CASSYVSPSYEQYF
TGTGCCAGCAGTTACGTCAGTCCCTCCTACGAGCAGTACTTC
>TRBJ2-1|-|TRBD2|17|TRBV4-3
CASSQQGTSGDSNEQFF
TGCGCCAGCAGCCAACAGGGGACTAGCGGGGACTCGAATGAGCAGTTCTTC
>TRBJ1-4|-|TRBD1|15|TRBV11-2
CASSWRQGGEEKLFF
TGTGCCAGCAGCTGGCGACAGGGCGGTGAAGAAAAACTGTTTTTT
>TRBJ2-7|-|TRBD2|13|TRBV5-1
CASSRGGDSEQYF
TGCGCCAGCAGCCGGGGGGGAGACTCCGAGCAGTACTTC
>TRBJ2-5|-|TRBD2|15|TRBV6-5
CASSFTDGRKETQYF
TGTGCCAGCAGTTTCACGGACGGGAGGAAAGAGACCCAGTACTTC
>TRBJ2-2|-|TRBD2|15|TRBV19
CASSRTSTLTGELFF
TGTGCCAGTAGTAGGACTAGCACCCTGACCGGGGAGCTGTTTTTT
>TRBJ2-7|-|TRBD1|13|TRBV28
CASSLDRAGEQYF
TGTGCCAGCAGCCTTGACAGGGCCGGTGAGCAGTACTTC
>TRBJ1-6|-|-|13|TRBV6-4
CASSDSGRGSLHF
TGTGCCAGCAGTGACTCTGGTAGGGGATCCCTCCACTTT
>TRBJ2-1|few|TRBD2|18|TRBV19
CASSLGWTSGRAWNEQFF
TGTGCCAGTAGCCTTGGTTGGACTAGCGGGAGGGCCTGGAATGAGCAGTTCTTC
>TRBJ2-5|-|TRBD1|16|TRBV27
CANSPGTGLYWETQYF
TGTGCCAACAGTCCGGGGACAGGTCTATACTGGGAGACCCAGTACTTC
>TRBJ1-2|-|TRBD1|17|TRBV10-3
CAISVGIGQGVGYGYTF
TGTGCCATCAGTGTTGGAATCGGACAGGGTGTCGGATATGGCTACACCTTC
>TRBJ1-6|once|-|12|TRBV27
CASSSANSPLHF
TGTGCCAGCAGTTCTGCGAATTCACCCCTCCACTTT
>TRBJ2-1|-|TRBD2|17|TRBV7-3
CASSPRGLAGARDEQFF
TGTGCCAGCAGCCCCCGAGGACTAGCGGGAGCACGCGATGAGCAGTTCTTC